These 17 T cell receptor beta chains came from one sample sequenced in a study of T cell responses to AZD1222 COVID-19 vaccine. The protocol was immunoSEQ multiplex PCR, while the TCRdb copy is restricted to in-frame clones and leaves out a portion. Of approximately 57,000 clones listed, around 87% are singletons. The sequences come from peripheral blood, collected on day 0 of AZD1222 vaccination. The receptors originated from an adult in good health.

The chain couples TRBV7-2 to TRBJ1-5; TRBD1 might be the D (6 bases). This CDR3 region has 16 residues. The germline V gene has CDR1 SGHTA and CDR2 FQGNSA. The V and J ends lost 0 bases and 1 base respectively, with 10 bases between them. The CDR3 is CASSLAQRGSNQPQHF. CDR3 DNA: TGTGCCAGCAGCTTAGCCCAGAGGGGGAGCAATCAGCCCCAGCATTTT. Full variable domain (outside the CDR3, taken from reference TRBV7-2 and TRBJ1-5): GAGVSQSPSNKVTEKGKDVELRCDPISGHTALYWYRQSLGQGLEFLIYFQGNSAPDKSGLPSDRFSAERTGGSVSTLTIQRTQQEDSAVYLCASSLAQRGSNQPQHFGDGTRLSIL.

A word on this clone: The same CDR3 also results from other DNA sequences found in this sample. The V call is TRBV19, the J call TRBJ1-1, with D maybe TRBD1 (5 bases). Germline V CDR1 and CDR2: LNHDA, SQIVND (reference sequence). V lost 7 bases to trimming and J lost 0 bases, with 9 bases between them. The CDR3 covers 13 residues. The DNA for the CDR3 is TGTGCCAGTACATTGACAGTGAACACTGAAGCTTTCTTT. Amino acids: CASTLTVNTEAFF.

The J gene is TRBJ2-7, the V gene TRBV13; possibly TRBD1 or TRBD2 for D (5 bases each). The CDR3 runs 15 residues. Deletions cut 3 bases from V and 0 bases from J, with 12 bases between. Looked up from germline, CDR1 is PRHDT and CDR2 is FYEKMQ (reference sequence). DNA for the CDR3: TGTGCCAGCAGCTTGGGACGTCCAAGCTCCTACGAGCAGTACTTC. Protein sequence: CASSLGRPSSYEQYF. The full variable domain, completed using reference TRBV13 and TRBJ2-7, is AAGVIQSPRHLIKEKRETATLKCYPIPRHDTVYWYQQGPGQDPQFLISFYEKMQSDKGSIPDRFSAQQFSDYHSELNMSSLELGDSALYFCASSLGRPSSYEQYFGPGTRLTVT.

V is TRBV6-1 and J is TRBJ1-2; D is unresolved. The germline V and J ends were trimmed by 2 bases and 1 base, with 8 bases remaining between them. Germline-derived CDR1 and CDR2 are MNHNS and SASEGT. CDR3 size: 14 residues. The CDR3 loop is CASSEKGHNYGYTF. In DNA form, the CDR3 reads TGTGCCAGCAGTGAAAAGGGCCATAACTATGGCTACACCTTC.

The V call is TRBV30, the J call TRBJ2-7; 9 nucleotides align to TRBD1. The CDR3 loop spans 14 amino acids. Germline assignment: CDR1 GTSNPN and CDR2 SVGIG (reference sequence). J gave up 1 base and V 4 bases, and 5 bases lay outside the gene matches. CDR3 region: CAWTGGTGSYEQYF. For the CDR3, the DNA is TGTGCCTGGACGGGCGGGACAGGGTCCTACGAGCAGTACTTC.

J is TRBJ2-7 and V is TRBV27; D perhaps matches TRBD1 (6 bases). There are 14 residues in the CDR3. V dropped 6 bases and J dropped 5 bases, with 17 bases sitting between them. CDR1 MNHEY and CDR2 SMNVEV come from the germline V gene (reference sequence). The CDR3 loop reads CASRVTGSRHEQYF. In DNA, the CDR3 is TGTGCCAGCAGGGTTACAGGGAGTAGACACGAGCAGTACTTC.

This clone has a handful of counts. The chain combines TRBV14 with TRBJ1-2; unclear D gene. Germline assignment: CDR1 SGHDN and CDR2 FVKESK. Trimming stripped 1 base from V and 5 bases from J, with 5 bases between. This CDR3 has 12 residues. The CDR3: CASSQGRYGYTF. The CDR3 nucleotides read TGTGCCAGCAGCCAAGGACGATATGGCTACACCTTC. Variable domain in full (rest from reference TRBV14 and TRBJ1-2): EAGVTQFPSHSVIEKGQTVTLRCDPISGHDNLYWYRRVMGKEIKFLLHFVKESKQDESGMPNNRFLAERTGGTYSTLKVQPAELEDSGVYFCASSQGRYGYTFGSGTRLTVV.

V gene TRBV5-1 combines with J gene TRBJ2-3, with a weak D call TRBD2 (6 bases). The germline CDR1 and CDR2 sequences are SGHRS and YFSETQ. The CDR3 consists of 15 residues. V lost 0 bases to trimming and J lost 3 bases, with 11 bases between them. The CDR3 nucleotides read TGCGCCAGCAGCTTGGGGGGACTGGAGACAGATACGCAGTATTTT. Translated: CASSLGGLETDTQYF.

The rearrangement links TRBV7-9 to TRBJ2-7, with D unresolved. V shed 0 bases and J shed 3 bases, with 9 bases lying between them. Germline loops: CDR1 SEHNR, CDR2 FQNEAQ (reference sequence). This CDR3 has 14 residues. CDR3 amino acids: CASSLAGIIYEQYF. CDR3 coding DNA: TGTGCCAGCAGCTTAGCGGGGATAATCTACGAGCAGTACTTC.

The rearrangement links TRBV11-2 to TRBJ1-1, with TRBD1 identical over 9 bases. J was trimmed by 4 bases and V by 6 bases; bases with no gene match: 12. Germline V lookup: CDR1 SGHAT, CDR2 FQNNGV. This CDR3 contains 16 residues. This CDR3 is CASRILQGAFGTEAFF. For the CDR3, the DNA is TGTGCCAGCAGGATATTACAGGGGGCTTTTGGCACTGAAGCTTTCTTT.

This clone was counted only a few times. The CDR3 sequence is CASSIEWEGPRNEQFF. CDR3 nucleotide sequence: TGTGCCAGTAGTATAGAGTGGGAGGGCCCTCGTAATGAGCAGTTCTTC. This sequence joins TRBV19 and TRBJ2-1; 7 nucleotides line up with TRBD2. Germline-derived CDR1 and CDR2 are LNHDA and SQIVND (reference sequence). This CDR3 has 16 residues. V was clipped by 0 bases and J by 7 bases; unmatched bases: 9.

The genes are TRBV28 and TRBJ1-1; 7 bases are shared with TRBD1. Germline CDR1 MDHEN, CDR2 SYDVKM. This CDR3 region has 17 residues. V was clipped by 2 bases and J by 1 base; unmatched bases: 10. For the CDR3, the DNA is TGTGCCAGCAGTTTAGAGGGGGCCAGCGACTGGAACACTGAAGCTTTCTTT. It encodes CASSLEGASDWNTEAFF.

This clone has only one observation. V usage is TRBV6-1 and J usage is TRBJ1-6; the D is unclear. The CDR3 has 15 residues. Trimming shortened V by 2 bases and J by 7 bases, and 12 bases separated the two germline ends. Germline V CDR1 and CDR2: MNHNS, SASEGT. CDR3 nucleotides: TGTGCCAGCAGTGAATCAAGCGGAGGCAATTCACCCCTCCACTTT. It encodes CASSESSGGNSPLHF.

CDR3 loop: CASLGPGGAPSDTQYF. The CDR3 coding sequence is TGTGCCAGCCTTGGCCCAGGCGGGGCTCCCTCAGATACGCAGTATTTT. The gene calls are TRBV7-9 and TRBJ2-3; possible D gene TRBD2, 6 bases. Germline CDR1 SEHNR, CDR2 FQNEAQ (reference sequence). V lost 8 bases to trimming and J lost 4 bases, with 22 bases between them. The CDR3 totals 16 residues.

This clone showed up just once. This sequence joins TRBV29-1 and TRBJ2-2, with TRBD1 matching over 11 bases. The CDR3 consists of 15 residues. Trimming took 4 bases from V and 6 from J; bases not matched to a gene: 7. The V gene's germline CDR1 is SQVTM and CDR2 ANQGSEA. The CDR3 DNA reads as TGCAGCGTTGTGGGGACAGGGGGTTTGTCCGGGGAGCTGTTTTTT. Translating gives CSVVGTGGLSGELFF.

This chain links TRBV6-5 with TRBJ2-1; possible D gene TRBD2, 5 bases. Germline values: CDR1 MNHEY, CDR2 SVGAGI. CDR3 length: 16 residues. With 0 bases removed from V and 4 bases from J, the gap between germline ends came to 13 bases. This chain's CDR3 is CASSYSGFGDYNEQFF. The CDR3, as DNA: TGTGCCAGCAGTTACTCAGGGTTCGGGGATTACAATGAGCAGTTCTTC.

The rearrangement joins TRBV4-2 to TRBJ2-3; D gene uncertain. This CDR3 spans 13 amino acids. The germline gives CDR1 LGHNA, CDR2 YNFKEQ. The ends were cut back, 4 bases at V and 5 bases at J, with 10 bases in the middle. CDR3 DNA sequence: TGTGCCAGCAGCCGAGTACTTGGAGATACGCAGTATTTT. It translates to CASSRVLGDTQYF.